These T cell receptor beta chains were read from a single sample in a study of molecular identifiers for immune sequencing clone quantification. Each CDR3 protein gets one entry after TCRdb re-called the PCR reads with MiXCR. Here the sample spans about 320,000 distinct CDR3 sequences, about a fifth being singletons. The sequencing sample was made of naive CD8+ T cells from blood, with Jurkat cell RNA spiked in. The receptors were gathered from a human donor in good health. Some libraries in this study had Jurkat cell RNA spiked in. Each CDR3 is given with its conserved first and last residue. Each record gives: clone size, J gene, V gene, D gene, CDR3 protein, CDR3 DNA. The D gene is left open where the match is weak. The listing skips clone size in some rows; elsewhere it reads once, few, many or a size class.

NA,TRBJ2-5,TRBV11-2,NA,CASSLGNLRTVQETQYF,TGTGCCAGCAGCTTAGGGAATCTTCGGACAGTCCAAGAGACCCAGTACTTC
many,TRBJ2-7,TRBV6-2/TRBV6-3,NA,CASTRRDRYEQYF,TGTGCCAGCACCCGGAGAGACCGCTACGAGCAGTACTTC
few,TRBJ2-2,TRBV27,NA,CASSANRVGRELFF,TGTGCCAGCAGCGCAAACAGGGTTGGCCGGGAGCTGTTTTTT
few,TRBJ1-2,TRBV23-1,TRBD1,CASSQFPRDSAANYGYTF,TGCGCCAGCAGTCAATTCCCGCGGGACAGCGCAGCTAACTATGGCTACACCTTC
many,TRBJ1-1,TRBV20-1,NA,CSAEARDTEAFF,TGCAGTGCAGAGGCACGAGACACTGAAGCTTTCTTT
few,TRBJ2-1,TRBV11-3,TRBD2,CASSLVAGPSYNEQFF,TGTGCCAGCAGCTTAGTAGCGGGCCCCTCCTACAATGAGCAGTTCTTC
many,TRBJ2-7,TRBV2,NA,CASSEQGWQYF,TGTGCCAGCAGTGAACAGGGCTGGCAGTACTTC
many,TRBJ2-5,TRBV7-9,TRBD2,CASRGVLAEPQETQYF,TGTGCCAGCAGGGGGGTACTAGCGGAGCCCCAAGAGACCCAGTACTTC
many,TRBJ2-7,TRBV5-6,NA,CASSLGRGWEQYF,TGTGCCAGCAGCTTGGGCAGGGGTTGGGAGCAGTACTTC
many,TRBJ2-7,TRBV5-6,TRBD1,CASSLGEQGPHEQYF,TGTGCCAGCAGCTTGGGGGAACAGGGGCCGCACGAGCAGTACTTC
NA,TRBJ1-3,TRBV4-3,NA,CASSQDGSMISGNTIYF,TGCGCCAGCAGCCAAGACGGCAGTATGATCTCTGGAAACACCATATATTTT
many,TRBJ2-7,TRBV20-1,TRBD2,CSARAPSGSYEQYF,TGCAGTGCTAGAGCCCCTAGCGGGAGTTACGAGCAGTACTTC
few,TRBJ1-2,TRBV12-3/TRBV12-4,NA,CASSLDILVGYTF,TGTGCCAGCAGTTTAGACATCCTAGTCGGCTACACCTTC
few,TRBJ2-7,TRBV30,NA,CAWSNILGGVNEQYF,TGTGCCTGGAGTAACATCTTAGGGGGAGTCAACGAGCAGTACTTC
many,TRBJ2-3,TRBV9,TRBD2,CASSVDQTSGLTDTQYF,TGTGCCAGCAGCGTAGACCAGACTAGCGGGTTAACAGATACGCAGTATTTT
NA,TRBJ2-5,TRBV6-5,TRBD2,CASGPLGSGGIQETQYF,TGTGCCAGCGGCCCCCTAGGTAGCGGGGGTATACAAGAGACCCAGTACTTC
many,TRBJ2-7,TRBV28,NA,CASSRYYEQYF,TGTGCCAGCAGCAGGTACTACGAGCAGTACTTC
many,TRBJ2-7,TRBV5-6,NA,CASSLGTGVLGQYF,TGTGCCAGCAGCCTCGGGACCGGGGTGCTTGGGCAGTACTTC
many,TRBJ2-7,TRBV7-2,NA,CASSLDEAPYEQYF,TGTGCCAGCAGCTTAGATGAGGCCCCCTACGAGCAGTACTTC
many,TRBJ2-5,TRBV11-2,NA,CASSLSQGETQYF,TGTGCCAGCAGCTTAAGTCAGGGGGAGACCCAGTACTTC
many,TRBJ2-7,TRBV7-9,NA,CASSTPGGAASYEQYF,TGTGCCAGCAGCACCCCGGGCGGGGCCGCCTCCTACGAGCAGTACTTC
few,TRBJ1-5,TRBV9,NA,CASSQDAGWNQPRHF,TGTGCCAGCAGCCAAGACGCGGGATGGAATCAGCCCCGGCATTTT
many,TRBJ2-7,TRBV7-8,NA,CASSPRVFSEQYF,TGTGCCAGCAGCCCGAGGGTCTTCTCTGAGCAGTACTTC
many,TRBJ1-5,TRBV15,TRBD1,CATSTGQGTLGQPQHF,TGTGCCACCAGCACCGGACAGGGGACCCTGGGTCAGCCCCAGCATTTT
many,TRBJ1-4,TRBV5-1,NA,CASSLERGARQKLFF,TGCGCCAGCAGCTTGGAGCGGGGGGCGCGCCAAAAACTGTTTTTT
NA,TRBJ2-7,TRBV13,NA,CASSNTGLAAHYEQYF,TGTGCCAGCAGCAATACAGGGTTAGCGGCCCACTACGAGCAGTACTTC
few,TRBJ2-3,TRBV27,NA,CASSNTFGTDTQYF,TGTGCCAGCAGTAACACTTTCGGCACAGATACGCAGTATTTT
NA,TRBJ2-5,TRBV6-2/TRBV6-3,TRBD2,CASSYALARPLAGGGETQYF,TGTGCCAGCAGTTACGCCCTGGCTCGTCCTCTAGCGGGAGGCGGGGAGACCCAGTACTTC
many,TRBJ2-2,TRBV29-1,NA,CSVEAGETGELFF,TGCAGCGTTGAAGCTGGGGAGACCGGGGAGCTGTTTTTT
NA,TRBJ1-1,TRBV27,NA,CASSLAGAVEASF,TGTGCCAGCAGTTTGGCAGGGGCGGTCGAAGCTTCCTTT
many,TRBJ2-7,TRBV12-5,TRBD1,CASGLVAWTGTNYEQYF,TGTGCTAGTGGTTTGGTAGCGTGGACAGGAACCAACTACGAGCAGTACTTC
many,TRBJ2-7,TRBV30,TRBD1,CAWSPGQGYYEQYF,TGTGCCTGGAGTCCGGGACAGGGCTATTACGAGCAGTACTTC
few,TRBJ1-2,TRBV28,NA,CASSSDTYYGYTF,TGTGCCAGCAGCTCGGACACTTACTATGGCTACACCTTC
many,TRBJ1-1,TRBV7-9,NA,CASSLATAPMNTEAFF,TGTGCCAGCAGCTTAGCGACAGCGCCGATGAACACTGAAGCTTTCTTT
many,TRBJ1-2,TRBV20-1,NA,CSATGVYGYTF,TGCAGTGCTACAGGCGTCTATGGCTACACCTTC
NA,TRBJ1-2,TRBV27,NA,CASTLSLGGAYGYTF,TGTGCCAGCACCCTCTCACTAGGGGGAGCCTATGGCTACACCTTC
NA,TRBJ2-1,TRBV24-1,NA,CATSDPPYNEQFF,TGTGCCACCAGTGATCCGCCCTACAATGAGCAGTTCTTC
NA,TRBJ2-7,TRBV7-9,NA,CASFIRGEQYF,TGTGCCAGCTTCATCCGGGGCGAGCAGTACTTC
many,TRBJ1-1,TRBV20-1,TRBD1,CSARRTGDAWNTEAFF,TGCAGTGCTAGACGGACAGGGGACGCGTGGAACACTGAAGCTTTCTTT
few,TRBJ2-7,TRBV2,NA,CASSAGVSSYEQYF,TGTGCCAGCAGTGCAGGGGTAAGCTCCTACGAGCAGTACTTC
many,TRBJ2-1,TRBV4-3,NA,CASSQHPGNEQFF,TGCGCCAGCAGCCAACATCCTGGGAATGAGCAGTTCTTC
many,TRBJ1-5,TRBV6-2/TRBV6-3,NA,CASSSGMTVDQPQHF,TGTGCCAGCAGTTCTGGGATGACGGTGGATCAGCCCCAGCATTTT
few,TRBJ2-1,TRBV6-1,NA,CASSEAWVSPGTKSSYNEQFF,TGTGCCAGCAGTGAAGCGTGGGTTTCGCCCGGGACAAAGAGCTCCTACAATGAGCAGTTCTTC
few,TRBJ2-5,TRBV27,NA,CASSLSPGVETQYF,TGTGCCAGCAGTTTATCACCAGGAGTAGAGACCCAGTACTTC
many,TRBJ1-4,TRBV4-3,NA,CASSPAGTRAQKLFF,TGCGCCAGCAGCCCTGCCGGGACCAGAGCTCAAAAACTGTTTTTT
many,TRBJ2-3,TRBV6-2/TRBV6-3,NA,CASRTAPDTQYF,TGTGCCAGCCGAACCGCCCCAGATACGCAGTATTTT
many,TRBJ2-1,TRBV7-8,TRBD1,CASSSFPGQGDEQFF,TGTGCCAGCAGCTCTTTCCCGGGACAGGGGGATGAGCAGTTCTTC
many,TRBJ1-1,TRBV4-3,NA,CASSQDPFGATEAFF,TGCGCCAGCAGCCAAGATCCGTTTGGGGCGACTGAAGCTTTCTTT
many,TRBJ2-7,TRBV4-1,NA,CASSQETGTYEQYF,TGCGCCAGCAGCCAAGAAACGGGGACCTACGAGCAGTACTTC
NA,TRBJ1-1,TRBV4-1,NA,CASSHPGARGAFF,TGCGCCAGCAGCCATCCGGGGGCACGGGGAGCTTTCTTT